This TCR beta chain was observed in a study of T cells in Graves' hyperthyroidism and ophthalmopathy. There were TCR beta CDR3 regions amplified from RNA transcripts. The TCR CDR3 first-round RT-PCR relied on the HTBI primer set. TCRdb redid the calling of the multiplex PCR reads with MiXCR, one entry per CDR3 protein. The sample includes around 600,000 distinct CDR3 sequences, around 16% of them seen just once. The CDR3 sequence is 14 residues long. Looked up from germline, CDR1 is SGDLS and CDR2 is YYNGEE. V gave up 0 bases and J gave up 3 bases, with 8 bases separating them. The chain carries TRBV9 and TRBJ2-3, with D possibly being TRBD2 (5 bases). The TCR sequence derives from a woman in her twenties or thirties with Graves' hyperthyroidism. The sequenced sample consisted of blood. CDR3 in amino acids: CASSVDPGTDTQYF. CDR3 DNA: TGTGCCAGCAGCGTAGATCCGGGAACAGATACGCAGTATTTT.